These 32 T cell receptor beta chains came from one sample sequenced in a study of spatial heterogeneity in lung cancer (dated by TCRdb to about 2019). The time point label here, explained by the study, means: sample taken at primary tumor resection. Without any cell sorting, TCR sequencing was performed on whole RNA extracted either from tumor and nontumor lung tissue or from cryopreserved PBMC samples. Libraries were made using 5' RACE. The data were produced on a NextSeq 500. The raw public data were reprocessed by TCRdb itself: fastp quality trimming at Q25, MiXCR clonotype calling, in-frame beta chains only. CDR3 protein duplicates are merged, each entry listing the most common genes and DNA. This sample has about 45,000 distinct CDR3 sequences in its table, and 12% to 15% of those were observed once. Of the sample, 50% to 60% is held by the ten largest clones. The specimen comprised PBMCs, sampled at surgery. The receptors stem from a male donor with early-stage non-small cell lung cancer.

This clonotype has a handful of counts. This chain uses TRBV20-1 with TRBJ2-5; 7 bases map to TRBD1. Germline values: CDR1 DFQATT, CDR2 SNEGSKA (reference sequence). Unmatched junction bases numbered 0, after V lost 4 bases and J lost 1 base. The CDR3 has 12 amino acids. The chain's CDR3 is CSATGGQETQYF. The CDR3 bases are TGCAGTGCTACAGGGGGCCAAGAGACCCAGTACTTC.

This clonotype was seen a few times. The chain links TRBV4-3 to TRBJ1-5; 7 bases fit TRBD1. The CDR3 contains 15 residues. CDR1 and CDR2 (germline): LGHNA, YSLEER. Trimming cost V 0 bases and J 9 bases; bases outside gene matches: 8. This CDR3 reads CASSQDSSTGAPQHF. The CDR3 nucleotides read TGCGCCAGCAGCCAAGACTCAAGCACAGGGGCGCCCCAGCATTTT.

V is TRBV29-1 and J is TRBJ1-2, with a possible D match to TRBD1 (5 bases). The CDR3 runs to 13 residues. Trimming took off 8 bases at V and 4 bases at J, with 17 bases between the two ends. The V gene's germline CDR1 is SQVTM and CDR2 ANQGSEA. The DNA for the CDR3 is TGCAGCTCTACCGGGACCGGGGCCTATGGCTACACCTTC. Its translation: CSSTGTGAYGYTF.

This clonotype has ten or more counts. V gene TRBV29-1 combines with J gene TRBJ2-5, with D unclear. V shed 7 bases and J shed 0 bases, with 9 bases lying between them. Germline CDR1 and CDR2: SQVTM and ANQGSEA. The CDR3 totals 12 residues. The CDR3 DNA follows: TGCAGCGGCGGACGGAACCAAGAGACCCAGTACTTC. Protein sequence: CSGGRNQETQYF.

This clonotype was seen ten or more times. Germline is not matched at one junction end, which may reflect a read error. The chain joins TRBV10-1 to TRBJ1-6; D remains ambiguous. Germline values: CDR1 WNHNN, CDR2 SYGVQD (reference sequence). This CDR3 has 14 residues. CDR3 nucleotides: TGCGCCGGCAGATCGGTGGTTTTTAGTTCACCCCTCCACTTT. Protein: CAGRSVVFSSPLHF.

This clonotype was recorded a few times. V is TRBV10-2 and J is TRBJ2-5; TRBD1 matches 8 bases. Germline trimming cut 8 bases from V and 6 bases from J; bases unmatched to any gene: 8. Germline V gene sequence: CDR1 WSHSY, CDR2 SAAADI. This CDR3 spans 13 amino acids. The CDR3 sequence: CASGAGGEKTQYF. The CDR3 bases are TGCGCCAGCGGGGCAGGGGGCGAGAAGACCCAGTACTTC.

In this sample, this clonotype turned up many times. The chain employs TRBV12-3 or TRBV12-4 and TRBJ2-7; D might be TRBD1 or TRBD2, each matching 6 bases. The CDR3 loop spans 14 amino acids. Trimming left V 5 bases short and J 3 bases short, with 14 bases between. The CDR3 here is CASSGEGGYYEQYF. The CDR3 DNA follows: TGTGCCAGCAGTGGTGAGGGGGGTTACTACGAGCAGTACTTC.

J is TRBJ1-1 and V is TRBV15; D ambiguous. The length of the CDR3 is 14 residues. The V end was cut by 3 bases, the J end by 0 bases, with 8 bases between. Per germline, CDR1 LNHNV and CDR2 YYDKDF (reference sequence). The chain's CDR3 is CATSRREVNTEAFF. CDR3 DNA sequence: TGTGCCACCAGCAGGAGGGAGGTGAACACTGAAGCTTTCTTT.

This clonotype was seen only a few times. The chain uses TRBV7-9 and TRBJ1-1, with TRBD1 as a possible D gene (5 bases). V lost 4 bases, J lost 1 base, and 13 bases lay in between. The CDR3 length is 15 residues. Germline CDR1 is SEHNR and CDR2 is FQNEAQ (reference sequence). DNA of the CDR3: TGTGCCAGCAGCTATATGGGGCCAGGGAACACTGAAGCTTTCTTT. Its protein is CASSYMGPGNTEAFF.

This clonotype was found a few times. The chain links TRBV7-9 to TRBJ2-1, with a tentative D call TRBD2 (5 bases). The length of the CDR3 is 14 residues. Germline assignment: CDR1 SEHNR and CDR2 FQNEAQ (reference sequence). V was trimmed by 1 base and J by 8 bases, leaving 12 bases between them. This CDR3 is CASSLGLSSDEQFF. The CDR3 DNA reads as TGTGCCAGCAGCTTAGGTCTTAGTAGCGATGAGCAGTTCTTC.

This rearrangement joins TRBV13 to TRBJ1-6, with a possible D match to TRBD1 (5 bases). V dropped 3 bases and J dropped 14 bases, with 14 bases sitting between them. Germline assignment: CDR1 PRHDT and CDR2 FYEKMQ (reference sequence). CDR3 size: 13 residues. CDR3 region: CASSFTGAGSLHF. CDR3 coding DNA: TGTGCCAGCAGCTTTACCGGGGCCGGCTCCCTCCACTTT.

V gene TRBV7-2 combines with J gene TRBJ2-7, with 9 bases fitting TRBD1. The CDR3 runs 13 residues. Looked up from germline, CDR1 is SGHTA and CDR2 is FQGNSA. J gave up 4 bases and V 3 bases, and 1 base lay outside the gene matches. Here the CDR3 reads CASSFDRGYEQYF. As DNA, the CDR3 is TGTGCCAGCAGCTTCGACAGGGGGTACGAGCAGTACTTC.

V and J are TRBV10-3 and TRBJ1-6; a possible D gene is TRBD1 (5 bases). CDR1 and CDR2 from the germline V gene are ENHRY and SYGVKD. This CDR3 is 14 amino acids long. V was shortened by 2 bases and J by 8 bases, with 10 bases between the two germline ends. CDR3 sequence reads: CAISEGGGDSPLHF. The CDR3 DNA reads TGTGCCATCAGTGAGGGTGGGGGGGATTCACCCCTCCACTTT.

This clonotype has at least ten counts. The chain uses TRBV4-1 and TRBJ2-7, with D hard to call. The V and J ends lost 3 bases and 0 bases respectively, with 6 bases between them. The germline gives CDR1 MGHRA, CDR2 YSYEKL. The length of the CDR3 is 13 residues. This CDR3 is CASSQGTSYEQYF. CDR3 DNA sequence: TGCGCCAGCAGCCAGGGCACCTCCTACGAGCAGTACTTC.

In its sample, this clonotype was seen many times. The chain links TRBV3-1 to TRBJ1-5; tentative D call: TRBD1 (5 bases). The CDR3 has 14 residues. V gave up 6 bases and J gave up 5 bases, with 14 bases separating them. Germline assignment: CDR1 LGHDT and CDR2 YNNKEL (reference sequence). The CDR3 protein is CASSRVGVDQPQHF. The CDR3 DNA is TGTGCCAGCAGTCGAGTAGGGGTGGATCAGCCCCAGCATTTT.

This clonotype was seen at least ten times. The chain recombines TRBV28 with TRBJ1-1, with 7 bases aligning to TRBD1. The junction had 7 bases not matched to a gene; V was cut back by 2 bases and J by 4 bases. Germline assignment: CDR1 MDHEN and CDR2 SYDVKM. This CDR3 has 15 residues. CDR3 DNA sequence: TGTGCCAGCAGTTTAGCAGGGGGGTTGGGCACTGAAGCTTTCTTT. It codes for CASSLAGGLGTEAFF.

CDR3 amino acids: CASSRVLGDTEAFF. The CDR3 region has the DNA TGTGCCAGCAGCCGCGTGCTCGGGGACACTGAAGCTTTCTTT. The V and J genes are TRBV14 and TRBJ1-1; D is uncertain. With 4 bases removed from V and 3 bases from J, the gap between germline ends came to 12 bases. The CDR3 contains 14 residues. The germline CDR1 and CDR2 sequences are SGHDN and FVKESK.

This clonotype was counted many times. The chain joins TRBV5-6 to TRBJ2-3; D ambiguous. The ends were cut back, 2 bases at V and 3 bases at J, with 4 bases in the middle. In germline, CDR1 is SGHDT, CDR2 YYEEEE. The CDR3 is 12 amino acids. The CDR3 loop is CASSFGTDTQYF. The CDR3 DNA sequence: TGTGCCAGCAGCTTCGGTACAGATACGCAGTATTTT.

A remark on this clonotype: The germline gene is not matched at one end of the junction; a read error may be the cause. V and J are TRBV7-9 and TRBJ2-5, with D unresolved. Looked up from germline, CDR1 is SEHNR and CDR2 is FQNEAQ (reference sequence). This CDR3 region has 12 residues. DNA of the CDR3: TGTGCCAGCAGGTTAGGACGGGAGACCCAGTACTTC. Its translation is CASRLGRETQYF.

This clonotype appeared many times. The J gene is TRBJ2-2, the V gene TRBV5-6; perhaps TRBD1 as D (6 bases). Germline V gives CDR1 SGHDT, CDR2 YYEEEE. Trimming cost V 0 bases and J 4 bases, with 13 bases left between them. This CDR3 is built from 16 residues. The CDR3 DNA sequence: TGTGCCAGCAGCTTGGTTCCAGGGGCCGGCACCGGGGAGCTGTTTTTT. This sequence encodes CASSLVPGAGTGELFF.

The chain uses TRBV24-1 and TRBJ1-1; D remains unclear. Germline CDR1 is KGHDR and CDR2 is SFDVKD. This CDR3 is built from 13 residues. V was shortened by 3 bases and J by 6 bases, with 10 bases between the two germline ends. Written as DNA, the CDR3 is TGTGCCACCAGTGATCCGGCGGCGGCTGAAGCTTTCTTT. It is translated as CATSDPAAAEAFF.

This clonotype was found many times. The rearrangement links TRBV28 to TRBJ2-6; D gene uncertain. Germline CDR1 MDHEN, CDR2 SYDVKM. The CDR3 loop spans 20 amino acids. Trimming pared 5 bases from V and 6 bases from J, leaving 29 bases between. Here the CDR3 DNA reads TGTGCCAGCAGTCCTTTGGCCCCTCGACTCCCCTCTGAGGAGGCCAACGTCCTGACTTTC. It specifies CASSPLAPRLPSEEANVLTF.

This clonotype appeared a few times. V is TRBV7-2 and J is TRBJ2-1, with D possibly being TRBD1 (6 bases). Germline values: CDR1 SGHTA, CDR2 FQGNSA. The V end lost 5 bases, the J end lost 2 bases, and 10 bases lay between the germline ends. This CDR3 spans 14 amino acids. The chain's CDR3 is CASSIQGTYNEQFF. Written as DNA, the CDR3 is TGTGCCAGCAGCATACAGGGTACCTACAATGAGCAGTTCTTC.

The table lists this clonotype with many counts. The chain links TRBV10-3 to TRBJ1-1; weak D call: TRBD1 (6 bases). This CDR3 comprises 15 residues. The V and J ends lost 5 bases and 0 bases respectively, with 13 bases between them. In germline, CDR1 is ENHRY, CDR2 SYGVKD. CDR3 amino acids: CAISITTGMNTEAFF. The CDR3 nucleotides are TGTGCCATCAGTATAACTACAGGGATGAACACTGAAGCTTTCTTT.

This clonotype turned up a few times. CDR3 in amino acids: CASSQGPGQGANEQYF. CDR3 nucleotide sequence: TGTGCCAGCAGCCAAGGGCCGGGACAGGGGGCAAATGAGCAGTACTTC. The chain links TRBV3-1 to TRBJ2-7; 12 bases align to TRBD1. The V segment lost 1 base and the J segment 7 bases; nucleotides outside the gene matches: 8. The CDR3 is 16 amino acids. CDR1 and CDR2 from the germline V gene are LGHDT and YNNKEL (reference sequence).

The gene calls are TRBV5-5 and TRBJ1-5, with no clear D. The CDR3 is 15 residues long. The germline gives CDR1 SGHKS, CDR2 YYEKEE (reference sequence). V was shortened by 0 bases and J by 3 bases, with 10 bases between the two germline ends. CDR3 amino acids: CASSLVSHYNQPQHF. The CDR3, as DNA: TGTGCCAGCAGCTTGGTATCGCACTACAATCAGCCCCAGCATTTT.

The table lists this clonotype with many counts. CDR3 in amino acids: CASSQFKAEAFF. The CDR3 DNA follows: TGTGCCAGCAGCCAATTCAAAGCTGAAGCTTTCTTT. The chain recombines TRBV3-1 with TRBJ1-1; the D is unclear. Germline CDR1 is LGHDT and CDR2 is YNNKEL (reference sequence). CDR3 length: 12 amino acids. Deletions cut 2 bases from V and 6 bases from J, with 7 bases between.

V and J are TRBV7-2 and TRBJ1-2, with a possible D match to TRBD1 (6 bases). The CDR3 contains 15 residues. CDR1 SGHTA and CDR2 FQGNSA come from the germline V gene. The ends were cut back, 5 bases at V and 0 bases at J, with 13 bases in the middle. DNA of the CDR3: TGTGCCAGCAGCCTATGGACAGCCCCTAACTATGGCTACACCTTC. Encoded protein: CASSLWTAPNYGYTF.

This clonotype was found many times. The CDR3 DNA follows: TGTGCCAGCAGGACGGGACAGGGTGTTCCCTATGGCTACACCTTC. Its translation is CASRTGQGVPYGYTF. This sequence joins TRBV28 and TRBJ1-2; 9 bases map to TRBD1. CDR3 length equals 15 residues. CDR1 and CDR2 (germline): MDHEN, SYDVKM. J lost 4 bases, V lost 6 bases, and 9 bases had no gene match.

This clonotype came up many times. The chain joins TRBV29-1 to TRBJ2-3; tentatively, D is TRBD1 (6 bases). The V and J ends lost 7 bases and 0 bases respectively, with 17 bases between them. Germline CDR1 is SQVTM and CDR2 is ANQGSEA. The CDR3 spans 15 residues. The CDR3 coding sequence is TGCAGCGCCGACGACAGGAGCTCTAGCACAGATACGCAGTATTTT. Its protein product is CSADDRSSSTDTQYF.

This clonotype occurred a few times. This chain joins TRBV5-1 and TRBJ2-1; 8 bases map to TRBD2. V gave up 4 bases and J gave up 8 bases; unmatched junction bases: 11. Germline CDR1 and CDR2: SGHRS and YFSETQ. The CDR3 sequence is 15 residues long. CDR3 region: CASSLSGMGYDEQFF. As DNA, the CDR3 is TGCGCCAGCAGCCTTAGCGGGATGGGATACGATGAGCAGTTCTTC.

This clonotype came up a few times. This rearrangement joins TRBV15 to TRBJ1-2; 8 bases match TRBD1. Germline V gene lookup returns CDR1 LNHNV and CDR2 YYDKDF (reference sequence). The CDR3 is made up of 16 amino acids. The V segment lost 5 bases and the J segment 0 bases; nucleotides outside the gene matches: 8. CDR3 sequence: CATSPSDRAPNYGYTF. The CDR3 nucleotides read TGTGCCACCAGCCCATCGGACAGGGCGCCTAACTATGGCTACACCTTC. Using reference TRBV15 and TRBJ1-2 for the parts outside the CDR3, the full variable domain is DAMVIQNPRYQVTQFGKPVTLSCSQTLNHNVMYWYQQKSSQAPKLLFHYYDKDFNNEADTPDNFQSRRPNTSFCFLDIRSPGLGDTAMYLCATSPSDRAPNYGYTFGSGTRLTVV.